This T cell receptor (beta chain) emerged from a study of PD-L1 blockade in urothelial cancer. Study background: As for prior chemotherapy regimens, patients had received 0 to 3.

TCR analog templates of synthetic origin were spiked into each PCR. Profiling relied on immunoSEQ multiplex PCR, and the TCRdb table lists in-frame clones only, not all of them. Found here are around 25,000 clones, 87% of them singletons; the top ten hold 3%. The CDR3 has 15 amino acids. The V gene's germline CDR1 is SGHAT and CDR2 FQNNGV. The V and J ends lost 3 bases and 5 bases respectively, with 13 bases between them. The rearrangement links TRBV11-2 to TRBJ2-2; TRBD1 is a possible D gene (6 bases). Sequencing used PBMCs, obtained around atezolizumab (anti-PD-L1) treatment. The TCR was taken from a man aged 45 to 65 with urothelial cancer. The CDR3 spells CASSFYVQGTGELFF. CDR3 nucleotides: TGTGCCAGCAGCTTTTATGTTCAGGGGACCGGGGAGCTGTTTTTT.